A single T cell receptor (beta chain) is shown here with its context. It lacks a known antigen. It has no much larger one-base neighbor in the sample; base qualities were not kept. These data belong to a study of vaccination and CD4 T cells after COVID-19 (dated by TCRdb to between 2020 and 2023). Regarding the study in general: In the convalescent cohort there were six males and four females, among whom were two Hispanic individuals, seven Caucasians, two Asians and one multiracial person. The cultures were stimulated with overlapping spike peptide pools from SARS-CoV-2 and from the common cold coronaviruses HCoV-NL63, HCoV-OC43 and HCoV-229E. An earlier paper using these donors assessed, at the TCR clonotype level, memory CD4+ T cell crossreactivity between SARS-CoV-2 and common cold coronavirus spike proteins. Post-vaccine blood samples were taken a median of approximately 70 days after the second vaccine dose, with a range of about 13 to 250 days. As controls, cultures received a CEFX viral epitope pool (the positive control), an HIV-1 Nef peptide pool (the negative control), or no peptide at all. Post-COVID blood samples from convalescent patients were collected a median of around 110 days after diagnosis, with a range of 35 to 161 days. The spike-specific CD4+ TCR repertoire was compared before and after mRNA vaccination in ten to eleven COVID-19 convalescent patients and several infection-naive healthy vaccine recipients. Each participant got two doses of either the Pfizer-BioNTech BNT162b2 vaccine (n=8) or the Moderna mRNA-1273 vaccine (n=2). Here is what the overall study found, with its caveats: Among convalescent patients, a median about 90% of the SARS-CoV-2-reactive clones seen after vaccination appeared only after vaccination, which suggests priming specific to the vaccine. The study included relatively few convalescent patients and did not analyze early timepoints after natural infection. The median number of SARS-CoV-2-reactive clonotypes rose from 21 after infection to a few dozen after vaccination, but the change was not significant. In convalescent patients, nearly all vaccine-specific clones (304 of 307) were found to be mono-reactive for SARS-CoV-2 spike rather than cross-reactive with common cold coronaviruses.

Preparation of the library involved PCR. At the Johns Hopkins FTIC core, DNA from the cultured CD4+ T cells underwent TCR sequencing with the Oncomine TCR Beta short-read assay. The QIAamp micro DNA kit was used to extract genomic DNA from the cultured CD4+ T cells. The Oncomine TCR Beta libraries from cultured CD4+ T cells were pooled using unique dual indexes and then sequenced on an Illumina iSeq 100. As for how the authors treated the data: Non-productive sequences were removed, and CDR3s that did not start with C, did not end with F or W, or were shorter than 7 amino acids were discarded. The MANAFEST web application identified antigen-specific clonotypes by comparing peptide-stimulated wells against reference wells and other culture wells. For a clone to be called positive, the clone needed an FDR below 0.05, an odds ratio above 5, and a productive frequency above 0.1% in at least two of three replicate wells. A clonotype counted as cross-reactive if it showed significant expansion both in the SARS-CoV-2 spike wells and in at least one common cold coronavirus spike condition. Levenshtein distances (stringdist) and unrooted phylogenetic trees (ape) in R version 3.6.1 were used to assess CDR3 homology. TCRdb trimmed the raw reads at Q25, called clones with MiXCR and kept productive beta chains. CDR3 protein duplicates are merged, each entry listing the most common genes and DNA. The V and J calls were not made by the authors but by TCRdb's processing. The sample includes about 9,600 distinct CDR3 sequences, with approximately 35% observed a single time. The ten largest clones capture about 20% of the sample.

The treatment or condition tag for this specimen amounts to: roughly 11-day PBMC culture with coronavirus spike peptide pools or control peptides (ViraFEST assay). CD4+ T cells from unexposed donors were collected before the COVID-19 pandemic (2011-2018). The ViraFEST assay, used in the study, expanded antigen-specific T cells with peptide pools and then identified the expanded clonotypes through TCR sequencing. Each well held 2.1 million or so PBMCs cultured in IMDM containing about 5% human AB serum and approximately 10 IU/ml IL-2, with 9 to 10 ug/ml peptide pools added. On days 3 and 7, half of the culture medium was replaced with fresh IL-2-containing medium. After 10 days of culture, CD4+ T cells were isolated by negative selection with the EasySep CD4+ T cell isolation kit. Unexposed donor CD4+ T cells were tested for reactivity to SARS-CoV-2 S and N and four common cold coronavirus spike pools, as cell number allowed. PBMCs were separated from whole blood using Ficoll-Paque Plus gradient centrifugation and then either used fresh or cryopreserved at -140C. Triplicate wells were generally used for each culture condition. Leukapheresis product for the unexposed donors was purchased commercially.

The source is a human donor in good health. Sequenced: CD4+ T cells from blood, cultured in vitro.

The DNA sequence is TGTGCCGCGAACCGGGACACCTACTCCTACGAGCAGTACTTC. Its coded protein is CAANRDTYSYEQYF. The chain links TRBV6-2 or TRBV6-3 with TRBJ2-7; TRBD1 is a weak D gene call, 6 bases matching. CDR1 and CDR2, looked up from the germline V gene, are MNHEY and SVGEGT. V drops 11 bases and J drops 0 bases, leaving 17 bases in between. The CDR3 holds 14 amino acids from the cysteine to the phenylalanine. The sequence is cut down to CDR3 DNA, 42 bases in frame from base 1.